Listed here is a single TCR beta chain. This clonotype was recorded at least ten times. Its cognate antigen has yet to be identified. Base qualities are not recorded, but no much larger clone differs from it by a single base. This sample was taken from a study of T cells in Graves' hyperthyroidism and ophthalmopathy (dated by TCRdb to the late 2010s). With regard to the full study: Peripheral blood was sampled at the time of initial diagnosis, prior to any treatment. To identify TCR V-J signatures that set the groups apart, the researchers used a discovery cohort of more than 95 patients, made up of about 44 with Graves' ophthalmopathy and some 55 with stable Graves' hyperthyroidism. Whether ophthalmopathy could be predicted prospectively was tested in an independent validation cohort made up of about 18 hyperthyroidism patients plus 17 patients who later progressed to ophthalmopathy. The 80 to 100 discovery patients were randomly divided into training and test sets at a 7:3 ratio. Thyroid tissue and blood T-cell repertoires from more than five Graves' hyperthyroidism patients were also compared in the study. After blood sampling, hyperthyroidism patients were treated with methimazole at a starting dose of 30 mg daily, and ophthalmopathy patients were treated with high-dose intravenous methylprednisolone. According to the paper, TCR Vbeta CDR3 sequencing was carried out on approximately 140 peripheral blood samples, which came from fewer than 50 ophthalmopathy, roughly 75 hyperthyroidism and about 17 progressor patients. The study at large found these results: A model built on a 13 V-J signature distinguished ophthalmopathy from stable hyperthyroidism, reaching 87.88% sensitivity and around 81% specificity in cross-validation and 80%/75% in testing. In validation, progression to ophthalmopathy was predicted by the model with roughly 71% sensitivity and 72% to 85% specificity, a median of about 6.8 months before onset. No statistical method was used to fix the sample size in advance, and group allocation was not hidden from the investigators. Most expanded thyroid clonotypes (frequency above 0.001) were also detected in blood, suggesting blood repertoires may reflect thyroid immune responses.

The CDR3 spans 16 residues, from the cysteine through the phenylalanine. Only CDR3 DNA remains: 48 bases, in frame from the first base. Trimming removed 0 bases from V and 8 bases from J, leaving 18 bases between the germline ends. CDR1 and CDR2 (MNHNS, SASEGT) derive from the germline V gene. Ophthalmopathy patients had moderately to severely active disease, Clinical Activity Score of at least 3, NOSPECS grade of at least 4, and duration under 3 months. Any patient with an uncontrolled infection, another autoimmune disease, pregnancy or lactation was excluded. Diagnoses were established on the basis of clinical symptoms, serum thyroxine and TRAb, thyroid ultrasound, and orbital computed tomography. PBMCs were separated from approximately 10 ml of fresh peripheral blood using Ficoll-Paque density gradient centrifugation. Total RNA was extracted using Trizol reagent, and RNA quality was assessed on an Agilent 2100 Bioanalyzer.

Amplification of TCR beta CDR3 regions was carried out from RNA transcripts. A first-round RT-PCR of the TCR CDR3 used the HTBI primer set with the Qiagen OneStep RT-PCR kit. Libraries were constructed in a second round of multiplex PCR, after which size selection and purification were carried out. Paired-end sequencing of the libraries was performed with 100 bp reads on an Illumina HiSeq2000. Per the authors' processing: SOAPnuke was used to process the raw data, with reads discarded if the reads contained adapters or uncalled bases, had a mean Phred below 15, or lacked an exact constant-primer or identifier match. COPE v1.2.5 was used to merge the high-quality paired reads, and each unique nucleotide sequence was defined as a clonotype. MiTCR v1.1 was used to align the clonotypes against IMGT TRBV, TRBD and TRBJ reference segments. The analysis was restricted to V-J combinations with a frequency above 0.0001, which together covered roughly 99% of the repertoires. The TCS score was defined as the ratio of F50 (clonal expansion) to E x V (chaos), calculated using BLOSUM62-based TCRdist between CDR3 peptides within each V-J. Welch's t-statistics and random forest reduced fewer than 550 V-J features to 13, which were used in a naive Bayes classifier (R e1071). TCRdb trimmed public reads at Q25 via fastp, called clones via MiXCR and kept in-frame beta chains. Each CDR3 protein gets just one entry, which takes the most common genes and DNA from the rows behind it. The V and J calls were determined by TCRdb, not by the authors. Here the sample has approximately 400,000 distinct CDR3 sequences; 14% occur a single time. About 19% of the sample is in the top ten clones.

The sample comprised blood. This chain joins TRBV6-1 to TRBJ2-3; the D gene could be either TRBD1 or TRBD2, each agreeing at 5 bases. The origin of this receptor is a woman under 40 with Graves' ophthalmopathy. The CDR3 amino acid sequence is: CASSEAVGPLGGTQYF. The sequenced DNA: TGTGCCAGCAGTGAAGCGGTGGGACCCCTTGGTGGTACGCAGTATTTT.